This T cell receptor beta chain emerged from a study of neoadjuvant anti-PD-1 for oral cavity cancer. The overall study: Before surgery, most patients got three to four biweekly 3 mg/kg nivolumab doses.

This clone was seen more than once but under ten times. The protocol was immunoSEQ multiplex PCR, while the TCRdb copy is restricted to in-frame clones and leaves out a portion. The repertoire holds about 6,800 clones, with just under 75% as singletons. V lost 1 base to trimming and J lost 5 bases, with 12 bases between them. Germline V gives CDR1 SGHRS, CDR2 YFSETQ. This CDR3 is 15 amino acids long. This chain links TRBV5-1 with TRBJ2-2; no definite D call. The source is a person between 40 and 80 years old with oral cavity squamous cell carcinoma. This specimen consisted of PBMCs, obtained before nivolumab (anti-PD-1) treatment. The CDR3 loop reads CASSLKNYGTGELFF. As DNA, the CDR3 is TGCGCCAGCAGCTTGAAGAACTATGGTACCGGGGAGCTGTTTTTT.